The 30 T cell receptor beta chains below were found in one sample sequenced in a study of cytomegalovirus exposure and HLA in healthy donors. Only in-frame clones appear in the TCRdb table, and some are missing; sequencing was by immunoSEQ multiplex PCR. The sample yields about 150,000 clones, almost 85% seen once. The sequencing input was PBMCs. The receptors were gathered from a man aged 25 to 40 in good health and CMV-seropositive.

The chain joins TRBV6-5 to TRBJ2-7; 10 nucleotides align to TRBD2. The trim removed 2 bases at V and 2 bases at J, leaving 3 bases unmatched. CDR3 length: 15 residues. Germline CDR1 is MNHEY and CDR2 is SVGAGI. The CDR3 sequence is CASSYVTSGTYEQYF. The CDR3 bases are TGTGCCAGCAGTTACGTTACTAGCGGGACCTACGAGCAGTACTTC.

V gene TRBV14 combines with J gene TRBJ1-2; perhaps TRBD1 as D (6 bases). The CDR3 loop spans 15 amino acids. CDR1 is SGHDN, CDR2 FVKESK, per germline. Trimming pared 1 base from V and 4 bases from J, leaving 13 bases between. The CDR3 sequence is CASSQAGGGPYGYTF. In nucleotides, the CDR3 is TGTGCCAGCAGCCAAGCCGGGGGGGGGCCCTATGGCTACACCTTC.

The chain links TRBV6-5 to TRBJ2-3, with unresolved D. CDR3 size: 12 residues. Trimming shortened V by 4 bases and J by 3 bases, and 5 bases separated the two germline ends. Germline loops: CDR1 MNHEY, CDR2 SVGAGI. DNA for the CDR3: TGTGCCAGCAGTTCCACTACAGATACGCAGTATTTT. It encodes CASSSTTDTQYF.

In its sample, this clone was seen many times. The chain couples TRBV6-5 to TRBJ1-5, with D perhaps TRBD1 (6 bases). There are 14 residues in the CDR3. Germline-derived CDR1 and CDR2 are MNHEY and SVGAGI. Trimming cost V 8 bases and J 1 base, with 12 bases left between them. For the CDR3, the DNA is TGTGCCAGCCATTGGGGGCAGAGCAATCAGCCCCAGCATTTT. Encoded protein: CASHWGQSNQPQHF.

The chain carries TRBV4-1 and TRBJ1-2; 8 bases line up with TRBD1. Germline V gene lookup returns CDR1 MGHRA and CDR2 YSYEKL. V dropped 3 bases and J dropped 7; count of bases not matched to a gene: 13. The length of the CDR3 is 16 residues. The CDR3 DNA reads as TGCGCCAGCAGCCAGGGGGGCCAGGGGGCTCGTCGTGGCTACACCTTC. Its protein is CASSQGGQGARRGYTF.

J is TRBJ2-7 and V is TRBV5-1; 8 bases are a match to TRBD1. In germline, CDR1 is SGHRS, CDR2 YFSETQ. Trimming cost V 4 bases and J 3 bases; bases outside gene matches: 9. The CDR3 sequence is 15 residues long. DNA of the CDR3: TGCGCCAGCAGCCTAACAGGACAGGGAAACTACGAGCAGTACTTC. It codes for CASSLTGQGNYEQYF.

The chain uses TRBV2 and TRBJ2-5; 8 bases are shared with TRBD2. This CDR3 has 15 residues. Germline trimming cut 11 bases from V and 6 bases from J; bases unmatched to any gene: 17. Per germline, CDR1 SNHLY and CDR2 FYNNEI. The CDR3 loop is CAASGGGLAAKTQYF. Written as DNA, the CDR3 is TGTGCCGCCAGCGGAGGAGGACTAGCTGCAAAGACCCAGTACTTC.

This chain links TRBV7-6 with TRBJ2-2, with D maybe TRBD2 (6 bases). The V gene's germline CDR1 is SGHVS and CDR2 FNYEAQ. CDR3 length: 14 residues. The V end was cut by 5 bases, the J end by 4 bases, with 11 bases between. The CDR3 sequence: CASSPREATGELFF. The CDR3 DNA reads as TGTGCCAGCAGCCCCAGGGAGGCCACCGGGGAGCTGTTTTTT.

This clone was seen once. The chain employs TRBV10-3 and TRBJ2-5; 8 bases fit TRBD1. Germline CDR1 is ENHRY and CDR2 is SYGVKD. This CDR3 region has 15 residues. The junction had 7 bases not matched to a gene; V was cut back by 6 bases and J by 1 base. The CDR3 coding sequence is TGTGCCATCAGCACGGGACAGGCGCTCCAAGAGACCCAGTACTTC. Translating it yields CAISTGQALQETQYF.

V is TRBV19 and J is TRBJ2-1, with TRBD2 identical over 13 bases. Per the germline V gene, CDR1 is LNHDA and CDR2 is SQIVND (reference sequence). There are 16 residues in the CDR3. V lost 7 bases and J lost 2; bases outside the gene matches: 5. The CDR3 nucleotides read TGTGCCAGTACCTGGACTAGCGGGAGACCCTACAATGAGCAGTTCTTC. Its translation is CASTWTSGRPYNEQFF.

The chain employs TRBV2 and TRBJ1-3; D is uncertain. V gave up 3 bases and J gave up 0 bases, with 9 bases separating them. Germline values: CDR1 SNHLY, CDR2 FYNNEI. The CDR3 has 15 amino acids. CDR3 nucleotide sequence: TGTGCCAGCAGTGAGGTGAGATTCTCTGGAAACACCATATATTTT. Its translation: CASSEVRFSGNTIYF.

This sequence joins TRBV5-1 and TRBJ2-5; TRBD2 is a possible D gene (6 bases). V gave up 1 base and J gave up 3 bases, with 10 bases separating them. This CDR3 has 14 amino acids. From germline, CDR1 is SGHRS and CDR2 YFSETQ. CDR3 sequence: CASSLSASEETQYF. The CDR3 nucleotides are TGCGCCAGCAGCTTGTCGGCTAGCGAAGAGACCCAGTACTTC. The full variable domain, rest sourced from reference TRBV5-1 and TRBJ2-5, is KAGVTQTPRYLIKTRGQQVTLSCSPISGHRSVSWYQQTPGQGLQFLFEYFSETQRNKGNFPGRFSGRQFSNSRSEMNVSTLELGDSALYLCASSLSASEETQYFGPGTRLLVL.

Only one count was recorded for this clone. V gene TRBV5-1 combines with J gene TRBJ2-7, with 10 bases matching TRBD1. From germline, CDR1 is SGHRS and CDR2 YFSETQ. J was trimmed by 6 bases and V by 7 bases; bases with no gene match: 7. The CDR3 covers 13 residues. CDR3 amino acids: CASSRDRGSEQYF. The CDR3 bases are TGCGCCAGCTCCCGGGACAGGGGATCCGAGCAGTACTTC.

This clone was seen at least ten times. The chain combines TRBV7-3 with TRBJ1-1; D ambiguous. Germline V gene sequence: CDR1 SGHTA, CDR2 FQGTGA. V shed 4 bases and J shed 1 base, with 7 bases lying between them. The CDR3 contains 13 residues. CDR3 coding DNA: TGTGCCAGCAGCTCGGTCGGGAACACTGAAGCTTTCTTT. Its translation is CASSSVGNTEAFF.

The chain links TRBV6-1 to TRBJ2-2; D might be TRBD1 (6 bases). The CDR3 extends over 15 amino acids. CDR1 MNHNS and CDR2 SASEGT come from the germline V gene. V shed 7 bases and J shed 9 bases, with 21 bases lying between them. This chain's CDR3 is CASILGGSDRRELFF. As DNA, the CDR3 is TGTGCCAGCATCCTTGGGGGCTCTGATCGGAGGGAGCTGTTTTTT.

The chain links TRBV29-1 to TRBJ2-5, with a possible D match to TRBD1 (5 bases). The germline CDR1 and CDR2 sequences are SQVTM and ANQGSEA. Deletions cut 6 bases from V and 0 bases from J, with 14 bases between. The CDR3 is 14 residues long. CDR3 nucleotide sequence: TGCAGCGTCGTCCCAGGGCTGCACCAAGAGACCCAGTACTTC. Translation gives CSVVPGLHQETQYF.

This chain uses TRBV7-2 with TRBJ1-6; D may be TRBD1 (5 bases). Germline loops: CDR1 SGHTA, CDR2 FQGNSA. CDR3 length: 15 amino acids. With 3 bases removed from V and 5 bases from J, the gap between germline ends came to 11 bases. The CDR3 loop reads CASSFLTGNNSPLHF. CDR3 sequence (DNA): TGTGCCAGCAGCTTCCTTACAGGAAATAATTCACCCCTCCACTTT.

The chain combines TRBV6-6 with TRBJ1-6; 7 positions agree with TRBD1. There are 15 residues in the CDR3. Losses at the gene ends were 5 bases for V and 5 bases for J; bases not matched to a gene: 6. Germline V CDR1 and CDR2: MNHNY, SVGAGI (reference sequence). The CDR3 nucleotides are TGTGCCAGCAGTCAGGGGGGCTGGCATAATTCACCCCTCCACTTT. Residues: CASSQGGWHNSPLHF.

The chain recombines TRBV10-1 with TRBJ2-1; TRBD1 is a possible D gene (5 bases). Germline CDR1 is WNHNN and CDR2 is SYGVQD (reference sequence). V was clipped by 3 bases and J by 0 bases, with 6 bases between them. This CDR3 comprises 14 residues. This CDR3 is CASSDDSSYNEQFF. Here the CDR3 DNA reads TGCGCCAGCAGTGATGACAGCTCCTACAATGAGCAGTTCTTC.

The V and J genes are TRBV30 and TRBJ2-5; perhaps TRBD1 as D (6 bases). Deletions cut 1 base from V and 2 bases from J, with 14 bases between. Germline-derived CDR1 and CDR2 are GTSNPN and SVGIG (reference sequence). The CDR3 is made up of 15 amino acids. This chain's CDR3 is CAWSEGQTPQETQYF. The DNA for the CDR3 is TGTGCCTGGAGTGAAGGACAGACCCCTCAAGAGACCCAGTACTTC.

Comments on this clone: This same CDR3 is encoded by further DNA sequences in the sample. The chain has TRBV5-1 and TRBJ2-3; a weak D match, TRBD2 (5 bases). V lost 2 bases and J lost 0, with 10 bases in between. Germline V lookup: CDR1 SGHRS, CDR2 YFSETQ. The CDR3 is 15 amino acids. Here the CDR3 reads CASSLGGFSTDTQYF. The CDR3 DNA is TGCGCCAGCAGCTTAGGCGGGTTTAGCACAGATACGCAGTATTTT.

This clone appeared a few times. This chain uses TRBV11-2 with TRBJ2-7; D is uncertain. V lost 1 base to trimming and J lost 5 bases, with 12 bases between them. This CDR3 is 14 amino acids long. Germline V gene sequence: CDR1 SGHAT, CDR2 FQNNGV. This chain's CDR3 is CASSLVGAANEQYF. The CDR3 nucleotides read TGTGCCAGCAGCTTAGTGGGTGCGGCTAACGAGCAGTACTTC.

The table lists this clone with a few counts. The chain couples TRBV14 to TRBJ2-7, with a possible D match to TRBD2 (7 bases). This CDR3 has 14 residues. Trimming left V 3 bases short and J 4 bases short, with 13 bases between. Germline CDR1 SGHDN, CDR2 FVKESK. In DNA, the CDR3 is TGTGCCAGCAGCCAGGGACTACAGGGTTACGAGCAGTACTTC. Translation: CASSQGLQGYEQYF.

This clone turned up a few times. J is TRBJ2-5 and V is TRBV7-3, with TRBD2 identical over 7 bases. V lost 4 bases and J lost 3; bases outside the gene matches: 2. Germline CDR1 SGHTA, CDR2 FQGTGA. CDR3 length: 13 residues. The chain's CDR3 is CASSSTSEETQYF. DNA of the CDR3: TGTGCCAGCAGCTCAACTAGCGAAGAGACCCAGTACTTC.

This clone occurred once. J is TRBJ2-5 and V is TRBV14; TRBD2 is a possible D gene (5 bases). CDR3 length equals 15 residues. V was clipped by 3 bases and J by 2 bases, with 13 bases between them. Germline loops: CDR1 SGHDN, CDR2 FVKESK. In DNA, the CDR3 is TGTGCCAGCAGCCACATACTTCGGGGACAAGAGACCCAGTACTTC. It translates to CASSHILRGQETQYF.

This chain links TRBV27 with TRBJ2-3; D ambiguous. This CDR3 region has 13 residues. Germline V lookup: CDR1 MNHEY, CDR2 SMNVEV (reference sequence). Trimming took off 5 bases at V and 0 bases at J, with 6 bases between the two ends. The CDR3, as DNA: TGTGCCAGCAGTCCCGAGAGCACAGATACGCAGTATTTT. As protein: CASSPESTDTQYF.

This clone was recorded many times. CDR3 protein: CASSETVTDTALPNYGYTF. DNA for the CDR3: TGTGCCAGCAGTGAAACCGTGACCGATACAGCTCTACCCAACTATGGCTACACCTTC. The chain has TRBV2 and TRBJ1-2; D gene uncertain. The CDR3 is 19 residues long. From germline, CDR1 is SNHLY and CDR2 FYNNEI. V was shortened by 2 bases and J by 2 bases, with 24 bases between the two germline ends.

This clone was found a few times. The J gene is TRBJ2-7, the V gene TRBV2, with D maybe TRBD2 (6 bases). Looked up from germline, CDR1 is SNHLY and CDR2 is FYNNEI. Trimming took 8 bases from V and 0 from J, leaving 8 bases between them. The CDR3 covers 12 residues. The CDR3 here is CASAGSSYEQYF. The CDR3 DNA is TGTGCCAGCGCGGGGAGCTCCTACGAGCAGTACTTC.

The chain couples TRBV25-1 to TRBJ2-5; D is possibly TRBD2 (5 bases). The germline V and J ends were trimmed by 1 base and 3 bases, with 9 bases remaining between them. CDR3 length: 14 residues. CDR1 and CDR2 from the germline V gene are MGHDK and SYGVNS. The CDR3 nucleotides are TGTGCCAGCAGTGAATTCGGACTGGAAGAGACCCAGTACTTC. The encoded protein is CASSEFGLEETQYF.

The table lists this clone with a few counts. The chain joins TRBV12-5 to TRBJ1-2; 11 bases align to TRBD1. The CDR3 has 14 amino acids. After removal of 4 bases from V and 6 bases from J, the junction contained 4 bases not matched to a gene. Germline CDR1 LGHNT, CDR2 FRNRAP. The CDR3 reads CASGWGQGDHGYTF. The CDR3, as DNA: TGTGCTAGTGGTTGGGGACAGGGGGACCATGGCTACACCTTC.